This passage covers 19 T cell receptor beta chains from one sample sequenced in a study of cytomegalovirus exposure and HLA in healthy donors. Libraries were prepared by immunoSEQ multiplex PCR; TCRdb keeps only in-frame clonotypes and omits some of them. Of some 38,000 clones in the sample, roughly 91% were seen once. Input material: PBMCs. These TCRs come from a man aged 18 to 30 in good health and CMV-seronegative.

V usage is TRBV29-1 and J usage is TRBJ2-1; 14 nucleotides align to TRBD2. This CDR3 region has 15 residues. V lost 6 bases, J lost 7 bases, and 8 bases stayed unmatched. In germline, CDR1 is SQVTM, CDR2 ANQGSEA. The chain's CDR3 is CSVLPGTSGSNEQFF. In nucleotides, the CDR3 is TGCAGCGTATTACCCGGGACTAGCGGGAGTAATGAGCAGTTCTTC.

V gene TRBV18 combines with J gene TRBJ2-7; D unresolved. The germline V gene has CDR1 KGHSH and CDR2 LQKENI. The ends were cut back, 2 bases at V and 1 base at J, with 9 bases in the middle. The CDR3 consists of 14 residues. CDR3: CASSPSQVSYEQYF. The CDR3, as DNA: TGTGCCAGCTCACCATCCCAGGTATCCTACGAGCAGTACTTC.

Turning to this clone: The same CDR3 is also encoded by other DNA sequences in this sample. The chain employs TRBV15 and TRBJ2-5, with a possible D match to TRBD1 (5 bases). This CDR3 has 15 residues. Germline lookup yields CDR1 LNHNV and CDR2 YYDKDF (reference sequence). Trimming stripped 0 bases from V and 4 bases from J, with 12 bases between. The CDR3 bases are TGTGCCACCAGCAGAGATCGTGGTAGGGGAGAGACCCAGTACTTC. This sequence encodes CATSRDRGRGETQYF. Combining the CDR3 with reference TRBV15 and TRBJ2-5 gives the whole variable domain DAMVIQNPRYQVTQFGKPVTLSCSQTLNHNVMYWYQQKSSQAPKLLFHYYDKDFNNEADTPDNFQSRRPNTSFCFLDIRSPGLGDTAMYLCATSRDRGRGETQYFGPGTRLLVL.

This chain joins TRBV27 and TRBJ2-7; 12 positions match TRBD1. The CDR3 loop spans 14 amino acids. The junction had 5 bases not matched to a gene; V was cut back by 6 bases and J by 5 bases. Germline CDR1 reads MNHEY; CDR2 reads SMNVEV (reference sequence). The CDR3 region is CASRAGQGADEQYF. The CDR3 DNA reads TGTGCCAGCAGAGCGGGACAGGGGGCGGACGAGCAGTACTTC.

The chain joins TRBV6-1 to TRBJ2-7, with a possible D match to TRBD2 (7 bases). Trimming took 8 bases from V and 7 from J, leaving 21 bases between them. Germline lookup yields CDR1 MNHNS and CDR2 SASEGT. The CDR3 contains 14 residues. The CDR3 reads CASGQLAMGGEQYF. The CDR3 nucleotides are TGTGCCAGCGGACAGCTAGCGATGGGGGGGGAGCAGTACTTC.

With respect to this clone: Relative to the germline gene, one junction end is altered; a read error may explain this. This sequence joins TRBV2 and TRBJ2-1, with D hard to call. CDR3 length equals 11 residues. Germline CDR1 is SNHLY and CDR2 is FYNNEI. The CDR3 reads CASRARNQQFF. CDR3 coding DNA: TGTGCCAGCAGGGCTCGCAATCAGCAGTTCTTC.

The rearrangement links TRBV10-2 to TRBJ1-2; TRBD1 agrees at 9 bases. The V and J ends lost 6 bases and 4 bases, in that order; junction bases with no gene match: 6. The CDR3 runs 14 residues. The germline V gene has CDR1 WSHSY and CDR2 SAAADI. The CDR3 is CASRTGQGVYGYTF. CDR3 coding DNA: TGCGCCAGCAGAACGGGACAGGGTGTCTATGGCTACACCTTC.

The chain combines TRBV10-3 with TRBJ1-1; D is perhaps TRBD1 (5 bases). Trimming shortened V by 6 bases and J by 3 bases, and 17 bases separated the two germline ends. In germline, CDR1 is ENHRY, CDR2 SYGVKD. The CDR3 consists of 15 residues. CDR3 in DNA: TGTGCCATCAGGAAGGTCGGGGGGAAGCACACTGAAGCTTTCTTT. This gives the protein CAIRKVGGKHTEAFF.

The V call is TRBV2, the J call TRBJ2-5, with 12 bases aligning to TRBD1. Germline assignment: CDR1 SNHLY and CDR2 FYNNEI. V was pared by 8 bases and J by 5 bases, with 12 bases of the junction left unmatched. The length of the CDR3 is 16 residues. The CDR3 region has the DNA TGTGCCAGCGCCGGGACAGGGGGCGCGAGGTTCGAGACCCAGTACTTC. As protein: CASAGTGGARFETQYF.

The rearrangement links TRBV19 to TRBJ1-1; a possible D gene is TRBD1 (5 bases). Germline V gives CDR1 LNHDA, CDR2 SQIVND (reference sequence). The V end was cut by 3 bases, the J end by 7 bases, with 15 bases between. There are 14 residues in the CDR3. CDR3 region: CASSISGGIDEAFF. CDR3 sequence (DNA): TGTGCCAGTAGTATCTCCGGGGGTATCGATGAAGCTTTCTTT. The whole variable domain, filled in from reference TRBV19 and TRBJ1-1, reads DGGITQSPKYLFRKEGQNVTLSCEQNLNHDAMYWYRQDPGQGLRLIYYSQIVNDFQKGDIAEGYSVSREKKESFPLTVTSAQKNPTAFYLCASSISGGIDEAFFGQGTRLTVV.

The chain carries TRBV7-3 and TRBJ2-7, with 8 positions matching TRBD1. Germline trimming cut 5 bases from V and 1 base from J; bases unmatched to any gene: 7. The CDR3 spans 15 residues. From germline, CDR1 is SGHTA and CDR2 FQGTGA. The CDR3 DNA is TGTGCCAGCAGCCCAGGGACAGGAAGTTCCTACGAGCAGTACTTC. Protein sequence: CASSPGTGSSYEQYF.

CDR3 nucleotide sequence: TGTGCCAGCAGTGGAACTAGCGCCATTAGGACCCAGTACTTC. Amino acids: CASSGTSAIRTQYF. This rearrangement joins TRBV6-1 to TRBJ2-5; 7 bases are shared with TRBD2. Germline V CDR1 and CDR2: MNHNS, SASEGT. V dropped 4 bases and J dropped 7; count of bases not matched to a gene: 9. The CDR3 runs to 14 residues.

V usage is TRBV2 and J usage is TRBJ2-3, with 8 bases that match TRBD2. This CDR3 comprises 14 residues. The trim removed 10 bases at V and 7 bases at J, leaving 13 bases unmatched. Germline assignment: CDR1 SNHLY and CDR2 FYNNEI. CDR3 sequence: CATPSTSDANTQYF. In DNA, the CDR3 is TGTGCCACCCCCTCGACTAGCGATGCGAATACGCAGTATTTT.

The V gene is TRBV11-2, the J gene TRBJ1-2; 8 positions agree with TRBD1. V gave up 5 bases and J gave up 5 bases; unmatched junction bases: 7. The CDR3 is made up of 14 amino acids. CDR1 SGHAT and CDR2 FQNNGV come from the germline V gene. The CDR3 DNA follows: TGTGCCAGCAGCCGGGGACAGGCAAATTATGGCTACACCTTC. Translating it yields CASSRGQANYGYTF.

The chain has TRBV11-3 and TRBJ2-2; possible D gene TRBD1, 6 bases. V lost 5 bases and J lost 4, with 11 bases in between. The CDR3 runs to 14 residues. Germline lookup yields CDR1 SGHNT and CDR2 YENEEA. As DNA, the CDR3 is TGTGCCAGCAGCCCCCTCAGGGGCACCGGGGAGCTGTTTTTT. It encodes CASSPLRGTGELFF.

The V call is TRBV27, the J call TRBJ2-7, with 7 bases identical to TRBD2. V shed 4 bases and J 3 bases; nucleotides not matched to a gene: 9. CDR3 length: 15 residues. The V gene's germline CDR1 is MNHEY and CDR2 SMNVEV (reference sequence). CDR3 nucleotides: TGTGCCAGCAGTTCCCGACTAGCCTTCATCTACGAGCAGTACTTC. Its protein product is CASSSRLAFIYEQYF.

Concerning this clone itself: One end of the junction is discordant with germline, which a read error may explain. This chain joins TRBV7-7 and TRBJ2-5; TRBD1 is a possible D gene (5 bases). CDR1 and CDR2 (germline): SSHAT, FNYEAQ (reference sequence). The length of the CDR3 is 13 residues. This chain's CDR3 is CASSQGVQETQYF. The DNA for the CDR3 is TGTGCTAGCAGCCAAGGGGTTCAAGAGACCCAGTACTTC. The full variable domain, with the rest looked up from reference TRBV7-7 and TRBJ2-5, is GAGVSQSPRYKVTKRGQDVTLRCDPISSHATLYWYQQALGQGPEFLTYFNYEAQPDKSGLPSDRFSAERPEGSISTLTIQRTEQRDSAMYRCASSQGVQETQYFGPGTRLLVL.

This sequence joins TRBV5-1 and TRBJ2-1; D remains ambiguous. Between the trimmed V and J ends, which lost 1 base and 6 bases, there was a span of 8 bases. CDR3 length: 13 amino acids. CDR1 SGHRS and CDR2 YFSETQ come from the germline V gene. The CDR3 bases are TGCGCCAGCAGCTTGCCCTCCGGCAATGAGCAGTTCTTC. Its protein is CASSLPSGNEQFF.

The chain carries TRBV9 and TRBJ2-7; TRBD2 matches 9 bases. V was pared by 0 bases and J by 6 bases, with 4 bases of the junction left unmatched. Germline V gene lookup returns CDR1 SGDLS and CDR2 YYNGEE. The CDR3 has 14 residues. As DNA, the CDR3 is TGTGCCAGCAGCGTAGGCGGGAGGGCCTTCGAGCAGTACTTC. Its translation is CASSVGGRAFEQYF.